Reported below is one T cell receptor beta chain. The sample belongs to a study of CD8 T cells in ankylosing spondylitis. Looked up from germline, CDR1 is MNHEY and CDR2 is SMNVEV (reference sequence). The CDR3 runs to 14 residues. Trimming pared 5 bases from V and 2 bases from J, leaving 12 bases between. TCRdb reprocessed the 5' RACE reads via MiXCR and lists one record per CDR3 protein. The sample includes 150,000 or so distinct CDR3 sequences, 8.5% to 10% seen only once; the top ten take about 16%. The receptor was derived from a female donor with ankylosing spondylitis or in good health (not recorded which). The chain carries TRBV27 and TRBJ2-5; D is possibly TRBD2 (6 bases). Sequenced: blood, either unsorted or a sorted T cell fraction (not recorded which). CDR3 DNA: TGTGCCAGCAGTCCCCGGGGGAGTCAAGAGACCCAGTACTTC. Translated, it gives CASSPRGSQETQYF.